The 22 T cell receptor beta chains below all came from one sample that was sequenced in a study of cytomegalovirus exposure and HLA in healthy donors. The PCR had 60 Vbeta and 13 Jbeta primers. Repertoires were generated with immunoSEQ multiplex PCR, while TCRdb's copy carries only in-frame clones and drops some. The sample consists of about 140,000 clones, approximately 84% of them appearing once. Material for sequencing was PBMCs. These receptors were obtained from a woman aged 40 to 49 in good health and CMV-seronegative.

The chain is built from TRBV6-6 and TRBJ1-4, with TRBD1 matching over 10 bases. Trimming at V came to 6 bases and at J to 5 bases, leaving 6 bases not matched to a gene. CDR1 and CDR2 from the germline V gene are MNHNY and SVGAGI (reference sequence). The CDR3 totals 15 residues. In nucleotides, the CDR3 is TGTGCCAGCAGACATCCGGGACAGGGGAATGAAAAACTGTTTTTT. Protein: CASRHPGQGNEKLFF.

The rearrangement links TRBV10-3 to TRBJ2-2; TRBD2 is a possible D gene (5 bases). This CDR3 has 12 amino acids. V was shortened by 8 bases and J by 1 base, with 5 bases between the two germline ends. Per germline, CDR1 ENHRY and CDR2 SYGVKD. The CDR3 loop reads CAIEGNTGELFF. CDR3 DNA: TGTGCCATCGAGGGGAACACCGGGGAGCTGTTTTTT.

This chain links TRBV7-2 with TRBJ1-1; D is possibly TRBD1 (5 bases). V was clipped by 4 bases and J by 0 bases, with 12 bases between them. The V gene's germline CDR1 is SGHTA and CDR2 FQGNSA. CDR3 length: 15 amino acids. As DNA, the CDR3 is TGTGCCAGCAGCTCCACCCGGACACTGAACACTGAAGCTTTCTTT. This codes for CASSSTRTLNTEAFF. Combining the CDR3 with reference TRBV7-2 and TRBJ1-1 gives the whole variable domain GAGVSQSPSNKVTEKGKDVELRCDPISGHTALYWYRQSLGQGLEFLIYFQGNSAPDKSGLPSDRFSAERTGGSVSTLTIQRTQQEDSAVYLCASSSTRTLNTEAFFGQGTRLTVV.

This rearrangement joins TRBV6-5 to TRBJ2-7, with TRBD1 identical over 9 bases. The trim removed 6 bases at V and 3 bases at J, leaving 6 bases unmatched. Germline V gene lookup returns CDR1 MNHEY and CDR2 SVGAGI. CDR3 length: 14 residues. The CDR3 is CASRGTGLVYEQYF. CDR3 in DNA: TGTGCCAGCAGGGGGACAGGGTTAGTCTACGAGCAGTACTTC.

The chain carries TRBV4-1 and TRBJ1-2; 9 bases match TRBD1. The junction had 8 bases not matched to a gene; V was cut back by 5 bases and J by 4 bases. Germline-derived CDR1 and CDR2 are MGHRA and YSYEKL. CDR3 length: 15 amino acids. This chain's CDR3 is CASSTRQGDGYGYTF. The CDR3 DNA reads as TGCGCCAGCAGCACTAGACAGGGGGACGGCTATGGCTACACCTTC.

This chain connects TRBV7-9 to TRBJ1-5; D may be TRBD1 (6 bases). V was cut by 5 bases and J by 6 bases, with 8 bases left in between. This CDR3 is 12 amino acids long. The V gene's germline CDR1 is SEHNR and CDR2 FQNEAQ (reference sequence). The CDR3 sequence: CASSPGVQPQHF. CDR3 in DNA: TGTGCCAGCAGCCCAGGGGTTCAGCCCCAGCATTTT.

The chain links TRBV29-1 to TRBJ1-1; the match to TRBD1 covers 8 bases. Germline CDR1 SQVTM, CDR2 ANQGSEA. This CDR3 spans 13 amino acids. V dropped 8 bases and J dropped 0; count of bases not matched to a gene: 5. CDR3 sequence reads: CSFTGGLNTEAFF. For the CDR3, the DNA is TGCAGCTTTACAGGGGGACTGAACACTGAAGCTTTCTTT.

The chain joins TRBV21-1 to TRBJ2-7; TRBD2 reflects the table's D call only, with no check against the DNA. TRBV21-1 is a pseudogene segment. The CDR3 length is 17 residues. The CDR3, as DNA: TGTGCCAGCAGCATAGCTAGCGGGGAGGGGGGATCCTACGAGCAGTACTTC. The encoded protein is CASSIASGEGGSYEQYF.

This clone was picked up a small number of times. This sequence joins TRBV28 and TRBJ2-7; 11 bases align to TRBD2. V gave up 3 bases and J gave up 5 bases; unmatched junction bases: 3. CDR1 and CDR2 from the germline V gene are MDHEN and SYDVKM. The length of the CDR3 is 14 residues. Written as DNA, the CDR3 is TGTGCCAGCAGTTTTAGCGGGGGGGGAGACGAGCAGTACTTC. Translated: CASSFSGGGDEQYF.

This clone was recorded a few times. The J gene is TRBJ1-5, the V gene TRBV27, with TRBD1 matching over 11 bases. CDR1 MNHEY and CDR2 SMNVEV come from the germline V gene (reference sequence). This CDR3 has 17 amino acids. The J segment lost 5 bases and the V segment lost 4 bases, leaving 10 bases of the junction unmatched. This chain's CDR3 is CASSSPGTGGWDQPQHF. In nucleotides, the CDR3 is TGTGCCAGCAGTTCGCCCGGGACAGGGGGATGGGATCAGCCCCAGCATTTT.

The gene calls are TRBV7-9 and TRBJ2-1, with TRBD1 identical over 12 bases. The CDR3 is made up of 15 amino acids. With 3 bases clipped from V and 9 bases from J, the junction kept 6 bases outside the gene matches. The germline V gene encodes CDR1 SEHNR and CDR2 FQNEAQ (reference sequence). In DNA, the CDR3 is TGTGCCAGCAGCTTCCGGGACAGGGGGCTTAGTGAGCAGTTCTTC. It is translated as CASSFRDRGLSEQFF. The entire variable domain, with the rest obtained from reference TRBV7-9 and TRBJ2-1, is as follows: DTGVSQNPRHKITKRGQNVTFRCDPISEHNRLYWYRQTLGQGPEFLTYFQNEAQLEKSRLLSDRFSAERPKGSFSTLEIQRTEQGDSAMYLCASSFRDRGLSEQFFGPGTRLTVL.

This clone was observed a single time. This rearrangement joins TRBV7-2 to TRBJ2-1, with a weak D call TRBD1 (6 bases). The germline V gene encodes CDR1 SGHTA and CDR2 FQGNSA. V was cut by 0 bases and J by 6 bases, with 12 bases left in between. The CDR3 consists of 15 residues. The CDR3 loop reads CASSLAQGVVNEQFF. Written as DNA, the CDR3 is TGTGCCAGCAGCTTAGCACAGGGAGTAGTCAATGAGCAGTTCTTC.

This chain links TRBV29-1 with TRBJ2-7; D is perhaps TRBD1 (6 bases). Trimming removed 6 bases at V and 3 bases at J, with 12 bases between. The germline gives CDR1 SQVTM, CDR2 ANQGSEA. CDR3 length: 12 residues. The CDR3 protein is CSVKDRNYEQYF. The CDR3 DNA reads TGCAGCGTGAAAGACAGGAACTACGAGCAGTACTTC.

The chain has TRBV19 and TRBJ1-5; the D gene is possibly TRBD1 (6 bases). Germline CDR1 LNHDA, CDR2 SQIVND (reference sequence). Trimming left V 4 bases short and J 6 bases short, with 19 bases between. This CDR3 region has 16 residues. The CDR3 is CASSSHRALGVQPQHF. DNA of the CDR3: TGTGCCAGTAGTAGCCACAGGGCCCTGGGGGTTCAGCCCCAGCATTTT.

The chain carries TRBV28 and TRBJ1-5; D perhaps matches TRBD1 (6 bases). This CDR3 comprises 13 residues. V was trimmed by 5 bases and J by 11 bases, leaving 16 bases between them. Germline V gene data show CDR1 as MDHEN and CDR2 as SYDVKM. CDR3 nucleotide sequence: TGTGCCAGCAGTCGGGGACAAGGCCCAGCCCAGCATTTT. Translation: CASSRGQGPAQHF.

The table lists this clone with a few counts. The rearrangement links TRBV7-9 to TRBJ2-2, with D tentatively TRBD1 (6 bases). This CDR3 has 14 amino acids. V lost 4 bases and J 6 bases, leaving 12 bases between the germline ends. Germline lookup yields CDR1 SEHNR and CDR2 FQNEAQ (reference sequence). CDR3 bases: TGTGCCAGCAGCTCAACTACAGGGTCCGGGGAGCTGTTTTTT. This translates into CASSSTTGSGELFF.

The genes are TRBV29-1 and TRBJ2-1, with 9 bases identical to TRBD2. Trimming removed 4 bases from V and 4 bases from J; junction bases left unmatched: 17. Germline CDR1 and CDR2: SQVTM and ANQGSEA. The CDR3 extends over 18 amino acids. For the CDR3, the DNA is TGCAGCGTTGCCGCGGGAGGGAGCCCCCAGGGGAATTACAATGAGCAGTTCTTC. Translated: CSVAAGGSPQGNYNEQFF.

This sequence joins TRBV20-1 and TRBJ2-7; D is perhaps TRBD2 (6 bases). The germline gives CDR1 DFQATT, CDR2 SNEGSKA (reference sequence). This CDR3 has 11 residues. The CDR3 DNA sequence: TGCGGGGGGACTGATTTCTACGAGCAGTACTTC. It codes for CGGTDFYEQYF.

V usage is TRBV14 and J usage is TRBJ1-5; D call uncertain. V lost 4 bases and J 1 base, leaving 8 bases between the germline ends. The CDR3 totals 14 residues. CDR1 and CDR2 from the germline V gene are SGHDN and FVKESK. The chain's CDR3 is CASSPSESNQPQHF. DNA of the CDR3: TGTGCCAGCAGCCCCTCTGAGAGCAATCAGCCCCAGCATTTT.

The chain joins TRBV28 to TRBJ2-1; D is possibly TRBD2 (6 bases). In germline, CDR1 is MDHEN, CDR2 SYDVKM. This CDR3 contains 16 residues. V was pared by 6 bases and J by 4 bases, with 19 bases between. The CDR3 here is CASSETNGGNYNEQFF. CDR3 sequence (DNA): TGTGCCAGCAGCGAAACCAACGGGGGAAATTACAATGAGCAGTTCTTC.

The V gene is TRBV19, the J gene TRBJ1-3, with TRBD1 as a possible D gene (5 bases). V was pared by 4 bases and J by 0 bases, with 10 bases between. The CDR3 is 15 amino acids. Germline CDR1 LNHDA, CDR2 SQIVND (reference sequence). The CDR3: CASSSRGLSGNTIYF. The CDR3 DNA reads TGTGCCAGTAGTAGTCGGGGACTCTCTGGAAACACCATATATTTT.

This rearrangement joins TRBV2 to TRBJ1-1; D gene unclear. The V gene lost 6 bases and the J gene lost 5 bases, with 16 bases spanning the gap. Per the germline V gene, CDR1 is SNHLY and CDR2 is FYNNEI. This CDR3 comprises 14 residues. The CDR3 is CASSLEATGTEAFF. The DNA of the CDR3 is TGTGCCAGCAGCCTCGAGGCCACGGGGACTGAAGCTTTCTTT.